The T cell receptor (beta chain) under discussion was sequenced for a study of blood T cell repertoires in COVID-19. The CDR3 length is 16 residues. From germline, CDR1 is MNHEY and CDR2 SMNVEV (reference sequence). Between the trimmed V and J ends, which lost 0 bases and 6 bases, there was a span of 14 bases. Patients of the Seattle cohort, enrolled during active infection, were followed longitudinally. TCRdb's table, derived via immunoSEQ multiplex PCR, lists solely in-frame clones and lacks some. Of 410,000 or so clones in the sample, 70% to 90% are singletons; the top ten hold about 1.6%. This TCR was sampled from a woman between 40 and 50 years old with COVID-19, enrolled during active disease. Material: peripheral blood. This chain joins TRBV27 and TRBJ2-2; the D is unclear. As DNA, the CDR3 is TGTGCCAGCAGTTTATCGCCTCCCAGGTACGCCGGGGAGCTGTTTTTT. Protein product: CASSLSPPRYAGELFF.